The rows below give T cell receptor beta chains drawn from one sample of a study of human CD4 T cells and Enterobacteriaceae. Only in-frame clones appear in the TCRdb table, and some are missing; sequencing was by immunoSEQ multiplex PCR. The sample carries 25,000 to 35,000 clones, more than 80% recorded once. The sample consisted of memory CD4+ T cells from blood. These receptors originate from a human donor in good health. Each CDR3 is given with its conserved first and last residue. D genes are given only for firm matches.

>TRBV6-1|TRBD1|TRBJ2-7
CASETGGYYEQYF
TGTGCCAGCGAGACAGGGGGCTACTACGAGCAGTACTTC
>TRBV28|.|TRBJ2-7
CASSSAGPAGHWEQYF
TGTGCCAGCAGTTCCGCCGGGCCAGCGGGACATTGGGAGCAGTACTTC
>TRBV5-1|.|TRBJ2-6
CASTPGLRGDGANVLTF
TGCGCCAGCACCCCGGGACTTCGAGGGGACGGGGCCAACGTCCTGACTTTC
>TRBV5-4|.|TRBJ1-6
CASSNKDVTSTSPLHF
TGTGCCAGCAGTAATAAGGATGTTACCTCGACCTCACCCCTCCACTTT
>TRBV6-5|.|TRBJ2-7
CASSNLYEQYF
TGTGCCAGCAGTAACTTATACGAGCAGTACTTC
>TRBV7-9|TRBD1|TRBJ1-1
CASSTGENTEAFF
TGTGCCAGCAGCACAGGGGAGAACACTGAAGCTTTCTTT
>TRBV11-3|.|TRBJ2-1
CASSLGAPFTRGSYNEQFF
TGTGCCAGCAGCTTAGGTGCTCCTTTTACCCGGGGGTCCTACAATGAGCAGTTCTTC
>TRBV7-2|TRBD2|TRBJ2-3
CASSFQTSADTQYF
TGTGCCAGCAGCTTCCAGACTAGCGCAGATACGCAGTATTTT
>TRBV28|.|TRBJ1-5
CASSPPVGNQPQHF
TGTGCCAGCAGCCCCCCCGTGGGGAATCAGCCCCAGCATTTT
>TRBV29-1|.|TRBJ2-6
CSVAGANVLTF
TGCAGCGTTGCTGGGGCCAACGTCCTGACTTTC
>TRBV6-1|.|TRBJ1-1
CASRELETEAFF
TGTGCCAGCAGAGAGTTGGAAACTGAAGCTTTCTTT
>TRBV18|.|TRBJ2-5
CASSPGEGVQETQYF
TGTGCCAGCTCACCGGGCGAGGGGGTCCAAGAGACCCAGTACTTC
>TRBV4-1|.|TRBJ1-2
CASSQERYGYTF
TGCGCCAGCAGCCAGGAGCGATATGGCTACACCTTC
>TRBV28|.|TRBJ2-7
CATHRRGLSYEQYF
TGTGCCACTCATCGGCGAGGGCTCTCCTACGAGCAGTACTTC